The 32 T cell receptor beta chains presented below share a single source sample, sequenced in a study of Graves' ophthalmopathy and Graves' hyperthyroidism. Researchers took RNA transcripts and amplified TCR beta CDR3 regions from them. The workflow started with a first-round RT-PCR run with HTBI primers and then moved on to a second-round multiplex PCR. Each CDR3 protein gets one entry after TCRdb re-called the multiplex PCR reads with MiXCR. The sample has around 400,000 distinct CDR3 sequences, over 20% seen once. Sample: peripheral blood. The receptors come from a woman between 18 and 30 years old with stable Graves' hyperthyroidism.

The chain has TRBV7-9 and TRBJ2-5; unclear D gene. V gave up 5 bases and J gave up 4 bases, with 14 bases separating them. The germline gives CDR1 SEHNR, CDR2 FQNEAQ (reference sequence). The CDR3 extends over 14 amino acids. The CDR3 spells CASSATEPRETQYF. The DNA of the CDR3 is TGTGCCAGCAGCGCGACGGAGCCACGAGAGACCCAGTACTTC.

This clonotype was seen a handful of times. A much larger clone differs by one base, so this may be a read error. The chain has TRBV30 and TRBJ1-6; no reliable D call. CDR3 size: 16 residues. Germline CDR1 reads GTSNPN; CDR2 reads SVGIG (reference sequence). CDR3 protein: CAWSDLHGPRYSHLHF. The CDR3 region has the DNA TGTGCCTGGAGCGACCTACATGGGCCACGGTATTCACACCTCCACTTT. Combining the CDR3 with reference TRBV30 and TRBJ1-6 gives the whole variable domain SQTIHQWPATLVQPVGSPLSLECTVEGTSNPNLYWYRQAAGRGLQLLFYSVGIGQISSEVPQNLSASRPQDRQFILSSKKLLLSDSGFYLCAWSDLHGPRYSHLHFGNGTRLTVT.

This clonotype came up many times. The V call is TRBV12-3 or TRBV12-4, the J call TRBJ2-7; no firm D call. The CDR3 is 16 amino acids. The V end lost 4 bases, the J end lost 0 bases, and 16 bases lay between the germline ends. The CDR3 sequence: CASSSTPYTSSYEQYF. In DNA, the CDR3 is TGTGCCAGCAGTTCAACCCCCTACACCAGCTCCTACGAGCAGTACTTC.

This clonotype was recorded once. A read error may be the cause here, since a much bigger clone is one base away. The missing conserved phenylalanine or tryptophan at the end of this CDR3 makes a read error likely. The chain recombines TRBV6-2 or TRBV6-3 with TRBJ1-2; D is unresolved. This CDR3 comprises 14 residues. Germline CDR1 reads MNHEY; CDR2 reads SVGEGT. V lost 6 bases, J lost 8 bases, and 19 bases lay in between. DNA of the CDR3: TGTGCCAGCAGCCCCCGCCGGGCAGTCCTCGGCTACACCTAC. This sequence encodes CASSPRRAVLGYTY.

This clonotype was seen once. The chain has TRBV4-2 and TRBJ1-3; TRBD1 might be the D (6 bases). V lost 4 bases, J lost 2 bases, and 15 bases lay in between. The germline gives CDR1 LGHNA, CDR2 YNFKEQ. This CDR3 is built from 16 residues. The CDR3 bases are TGTGCCAGCAGCCTACAAGCAGGGGTGCCTGGAAACACCATATATTTT. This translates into CASSLQAGVPGNTIYF.

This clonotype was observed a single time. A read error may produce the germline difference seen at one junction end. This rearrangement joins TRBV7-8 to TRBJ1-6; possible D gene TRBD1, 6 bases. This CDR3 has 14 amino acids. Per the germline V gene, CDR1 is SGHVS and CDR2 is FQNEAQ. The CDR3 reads CASSSGTHNSHLYF. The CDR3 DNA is TGTGCCAGCAGCTCCGGGACACATAATTCACACCTCTACTTT.

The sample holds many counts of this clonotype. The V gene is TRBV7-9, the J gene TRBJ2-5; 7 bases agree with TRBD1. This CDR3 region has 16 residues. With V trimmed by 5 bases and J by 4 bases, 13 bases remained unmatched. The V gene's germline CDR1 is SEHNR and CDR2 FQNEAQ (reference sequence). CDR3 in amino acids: CASSLSSRGRRETQYF. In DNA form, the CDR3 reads TGTGCCAGCAGCCTATCCTCGAGGGGGCGGAGAGAGACCCAGTACTTC.

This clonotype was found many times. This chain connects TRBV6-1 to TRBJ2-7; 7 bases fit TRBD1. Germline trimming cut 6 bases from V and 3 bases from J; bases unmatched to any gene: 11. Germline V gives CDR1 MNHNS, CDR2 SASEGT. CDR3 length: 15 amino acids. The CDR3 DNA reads TGTGCCAGCAGGAAACAGGGGCGCGTTGACTACGAGCAGTACTTC. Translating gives CASRKQGRVDYEQYF.

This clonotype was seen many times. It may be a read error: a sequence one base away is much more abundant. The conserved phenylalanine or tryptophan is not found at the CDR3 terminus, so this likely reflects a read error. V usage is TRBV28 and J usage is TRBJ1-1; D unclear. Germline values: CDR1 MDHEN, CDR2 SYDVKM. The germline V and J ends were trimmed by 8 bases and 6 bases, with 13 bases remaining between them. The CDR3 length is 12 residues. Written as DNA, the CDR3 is TGTGCCAGCGTAAAGCCCTACGCTGAAGCTTTCTCT. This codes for CASVKPYAEAFS.

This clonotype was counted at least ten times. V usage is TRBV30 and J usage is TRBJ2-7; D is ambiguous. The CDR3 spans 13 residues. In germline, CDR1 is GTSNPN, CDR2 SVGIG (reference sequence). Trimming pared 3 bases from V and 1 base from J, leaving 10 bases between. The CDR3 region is CAWRSLGSYEQYF. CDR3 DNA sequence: TGTGCCTGGAGGAGTCTCGGGTCCTACGAGCAGTACTTC.

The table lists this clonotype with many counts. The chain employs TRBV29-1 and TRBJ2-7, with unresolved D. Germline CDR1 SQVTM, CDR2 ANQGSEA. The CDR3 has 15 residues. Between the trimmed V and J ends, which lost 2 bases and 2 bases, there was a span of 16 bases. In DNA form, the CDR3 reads TGCAGCGTTGAAACAAGGTGGGAACAACCCTACGAGCAGTACTTC. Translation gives CSVETRWEQPYEQYF.

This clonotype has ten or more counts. The CDR3 coding sequence is TGTGCCACCAGTGATTCGGGTGATACTGAAGCTTTCTTT. It translates to CATSDSGDTEAFF. The rearrangement uses TRBV24-1 and TRBJ1-1; D is unresolved. CDR3 size: 13 residues. V lost 2 bases and J lost 5, with 8 bases in between. Germline CDR1 reads KGHDR; CDR2 reads SFDVKD.

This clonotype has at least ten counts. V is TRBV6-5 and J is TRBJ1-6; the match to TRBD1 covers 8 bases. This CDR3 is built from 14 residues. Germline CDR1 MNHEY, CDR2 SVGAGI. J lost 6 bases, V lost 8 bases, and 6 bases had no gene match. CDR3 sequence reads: CASSSGGGNSPLHF. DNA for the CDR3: TGTGCCAGCTCGTCAGGGGGCGGTAATTCACCCCTCCACTTT.

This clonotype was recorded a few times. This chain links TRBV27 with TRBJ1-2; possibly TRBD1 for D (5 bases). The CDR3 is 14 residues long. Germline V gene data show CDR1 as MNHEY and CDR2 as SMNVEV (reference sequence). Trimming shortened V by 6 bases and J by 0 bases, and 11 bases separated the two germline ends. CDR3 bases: TGTGCCAGCAGGGGGACGGGAACTAACTATGGCTACACCTTC. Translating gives CASRGTGTNYGYTF.

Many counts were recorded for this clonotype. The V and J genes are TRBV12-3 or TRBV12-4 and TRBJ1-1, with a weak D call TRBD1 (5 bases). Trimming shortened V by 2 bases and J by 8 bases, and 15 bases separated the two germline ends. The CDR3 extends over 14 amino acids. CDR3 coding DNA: TGTGCCAGCAGTTTAAATGGTGGGCAGGGAGAAGCTTTCTTT. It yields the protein CASSLNGGQGEAFF.

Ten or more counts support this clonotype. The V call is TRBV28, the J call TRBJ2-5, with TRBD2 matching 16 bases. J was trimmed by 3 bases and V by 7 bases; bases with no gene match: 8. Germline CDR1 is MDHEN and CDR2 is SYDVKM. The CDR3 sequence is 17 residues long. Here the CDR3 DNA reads TGTGCCAGCACTGAGGGACTAGCGGGAGGGGGGGAAGAGACCCAGTACTTC. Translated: CASTEGLAGGGEETQYF.

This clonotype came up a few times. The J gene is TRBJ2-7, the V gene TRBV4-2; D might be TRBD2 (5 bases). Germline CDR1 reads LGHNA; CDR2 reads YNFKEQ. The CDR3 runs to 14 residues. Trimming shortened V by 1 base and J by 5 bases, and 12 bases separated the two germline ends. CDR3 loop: CASSQGRSIHEQYF. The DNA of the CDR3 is TGTGCCAGCAGCCAAGGGAGGTCTATTCACGAGCAGTACTTC.

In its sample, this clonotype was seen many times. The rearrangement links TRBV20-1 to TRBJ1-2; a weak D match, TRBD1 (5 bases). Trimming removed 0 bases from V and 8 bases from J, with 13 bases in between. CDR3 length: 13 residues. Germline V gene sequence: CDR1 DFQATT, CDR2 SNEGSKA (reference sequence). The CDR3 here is CSARDVRVHGYTF. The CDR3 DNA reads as TGCAGTGCTAGAGATGTCAGGGTACACGGCTACACCTTC.

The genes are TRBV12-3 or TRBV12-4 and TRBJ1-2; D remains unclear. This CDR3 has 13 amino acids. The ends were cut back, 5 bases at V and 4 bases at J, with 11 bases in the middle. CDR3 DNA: TGTGCCAGCAGTGTGAGGCAGTCCTATGGCTACACCTTC. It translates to CASSVRQSYGYTF.

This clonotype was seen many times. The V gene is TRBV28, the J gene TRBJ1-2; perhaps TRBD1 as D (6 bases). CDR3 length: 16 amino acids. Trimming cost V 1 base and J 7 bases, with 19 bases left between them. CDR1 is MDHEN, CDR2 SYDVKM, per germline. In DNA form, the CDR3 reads TGTGCCAGCAGTTTATACACTACAGGGAATGGACGTGGCTACACCTTC. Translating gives CASSLYTTGNGRGYTF.

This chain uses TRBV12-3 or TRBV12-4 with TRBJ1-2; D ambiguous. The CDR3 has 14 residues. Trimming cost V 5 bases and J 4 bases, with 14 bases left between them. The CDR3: CASSLSPQIYGYTF. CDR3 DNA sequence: TGTGCCAGCAGTCTCTCACCCCAGATCTATGGCTACACCTTC.

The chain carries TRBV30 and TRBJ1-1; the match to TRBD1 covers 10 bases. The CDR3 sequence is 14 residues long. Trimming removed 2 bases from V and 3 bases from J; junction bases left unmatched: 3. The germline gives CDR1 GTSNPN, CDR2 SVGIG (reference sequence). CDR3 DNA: TGTGCCTGGAGTCGACAGGGGGCGGACACTGAAGCTTTCTTT. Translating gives CAWSRQGADTEAFF. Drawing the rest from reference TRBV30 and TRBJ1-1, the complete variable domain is SQTIHQWPATLVQPVGSPLSLECTVEGTSNPNLYWYRQAAGRGLQLLFYSVGIGQISSEVPQNLSASRPQDRQFILSSKKLLLSDSGFYLCAWSRQGADTEAFFGQGTRLTVV.

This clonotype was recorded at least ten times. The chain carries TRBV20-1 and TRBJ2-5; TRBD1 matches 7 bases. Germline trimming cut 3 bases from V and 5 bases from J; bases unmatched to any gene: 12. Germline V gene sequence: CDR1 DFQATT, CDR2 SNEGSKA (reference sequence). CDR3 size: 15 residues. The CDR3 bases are TGCAGTGCTAGCGCCCTGACAGGGCCAGGGGAGACCCAGTACTTC. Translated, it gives CSASALTGPGETQYF.

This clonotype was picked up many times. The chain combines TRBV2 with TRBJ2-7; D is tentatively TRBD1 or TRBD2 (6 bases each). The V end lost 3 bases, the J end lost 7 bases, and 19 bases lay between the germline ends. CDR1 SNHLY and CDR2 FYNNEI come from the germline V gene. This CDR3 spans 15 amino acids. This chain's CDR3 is CASSDAGVGDWEQYF. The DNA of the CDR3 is TGTGCCAGCAGTGACGCAGGGGTCGGGGACTGGGAGCAGTACTTC.

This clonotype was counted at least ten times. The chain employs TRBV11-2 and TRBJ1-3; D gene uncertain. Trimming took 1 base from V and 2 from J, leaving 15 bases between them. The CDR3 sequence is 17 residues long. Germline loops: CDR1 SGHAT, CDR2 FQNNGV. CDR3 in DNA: TGTGCCAGCAGCTTAGGGAGGGCCTCTGAGGCTGGAAACACCATATATTTT. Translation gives CASSLGRASEAGNTIYF.

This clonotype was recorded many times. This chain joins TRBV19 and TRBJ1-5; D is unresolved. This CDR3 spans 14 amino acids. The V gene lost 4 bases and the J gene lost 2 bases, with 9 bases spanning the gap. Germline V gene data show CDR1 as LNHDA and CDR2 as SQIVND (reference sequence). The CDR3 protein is CASSKVAGNQPQHF. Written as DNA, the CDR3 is TGTGCCAGTAGTAAGGTTGCTGGCAATCAGCCCCAGCATTTT.

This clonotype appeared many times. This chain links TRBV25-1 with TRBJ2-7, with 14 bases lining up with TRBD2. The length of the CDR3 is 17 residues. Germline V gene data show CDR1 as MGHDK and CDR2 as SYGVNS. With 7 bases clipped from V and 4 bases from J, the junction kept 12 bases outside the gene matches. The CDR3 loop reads CASKLRGLAGVRYEQYF. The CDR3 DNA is TGTGCCAGCAAGCTACGGGGACTAGCGGGAGTAAGGTACGAGCAGTACTTC.

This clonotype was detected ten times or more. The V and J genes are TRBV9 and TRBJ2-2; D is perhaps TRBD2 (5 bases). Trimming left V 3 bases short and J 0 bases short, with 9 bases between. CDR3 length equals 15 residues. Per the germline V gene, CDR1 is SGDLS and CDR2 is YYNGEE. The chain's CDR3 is CASSASGTNTGELFF. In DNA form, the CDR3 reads TGTGCCAGCAGCGCCTCGGGGACGAACACCGGGGAGCTGTTTTTT.

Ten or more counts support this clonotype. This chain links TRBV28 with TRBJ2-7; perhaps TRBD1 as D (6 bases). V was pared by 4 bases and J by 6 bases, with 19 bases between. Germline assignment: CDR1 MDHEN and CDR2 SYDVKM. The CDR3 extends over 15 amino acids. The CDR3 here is CASSSRTGMGGEQYF. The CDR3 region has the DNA TGTGCCAGCAGTTCTCGCACAGGGATGGGTGGCGAGCAGTACTTC. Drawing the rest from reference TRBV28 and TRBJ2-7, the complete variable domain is DVKVTQSSRYLVKRTGEKVFLECVQDMDHENMFWYRQDPGLGLRLIYFSYDVKMKEKGDIPEGYSVSREKKERFSLILESASTNQTSMYLCASSSRTGMGGEQYFGPGTRLTVT.

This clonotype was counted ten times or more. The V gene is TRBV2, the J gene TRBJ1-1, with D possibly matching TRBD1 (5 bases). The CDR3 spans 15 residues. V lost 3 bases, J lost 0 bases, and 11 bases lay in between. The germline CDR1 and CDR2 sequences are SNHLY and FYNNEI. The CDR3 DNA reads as TGTGCCAGCAGTGAGGGTGGGACTCTGAACACTGAAGCTTTCTTT. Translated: CASSEGGTLNTEAFF. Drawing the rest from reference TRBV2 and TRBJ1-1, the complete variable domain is EPEVTQTPSHQVTQMGQEVILRCVPISNHLYFYWYRQILGQKVEFLVSFYNNEISEKSEIFDDQFSVERPDGSNFTLKIRSTKLEDSAMYFCASSEGGTLNTEAFFGQGTRLTVV.

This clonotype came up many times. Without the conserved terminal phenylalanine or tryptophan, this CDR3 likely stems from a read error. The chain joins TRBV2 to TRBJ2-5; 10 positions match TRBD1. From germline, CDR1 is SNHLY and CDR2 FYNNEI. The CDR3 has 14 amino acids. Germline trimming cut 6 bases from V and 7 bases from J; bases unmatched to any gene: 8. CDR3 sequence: CASSRDRGFGTQYL. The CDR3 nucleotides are TGTGCCAGCAGCCGGGACAGGGGCTTCGGGACCCAGTACCTC.

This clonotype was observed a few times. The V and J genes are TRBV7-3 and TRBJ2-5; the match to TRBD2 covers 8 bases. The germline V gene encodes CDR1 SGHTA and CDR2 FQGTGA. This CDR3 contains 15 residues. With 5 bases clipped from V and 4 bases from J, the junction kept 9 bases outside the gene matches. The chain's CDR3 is CASSPGLAKPETQYF. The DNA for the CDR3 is TGTGCCAGCAGCCCAGGACTAGCAAAGCCAGAGACCCAGTACTTC.